This is a list of T cell receptor beta chains from one sample in a study of blood T cell repertoires in COVID-19. This table comes from immunoSEQ multiplex PCR, and its TCRdb copy is limited to in-frame clones, with some not included. The sample carries around 290,000 clones, approximately 90% recorded once. The sample was peripheral blood. Every receptor here comes from a man in his forties with acute or convalescent COVID-19. CDR3s include the opening cysteine and the closing phenylalanine or tryptophan. D genes are given only for firm matches. The size of a clone is reported for some rows only, either as once, few or many, or as a class for expanded clones.

d_gene	v_gene	j_gene	abundance	CDR3nt	CDR3aa
.	TRBV10-1	TRBJ2-4	once	TGCGCCTTACACCCCCGCGGGGCAGCAATTCAGTACTTC	CALHPRGAAIQYF
TRBD2	TRBV7-9	TRBJ2-4	.	TGTGCCAGCAGCCAGAGGACTAGCGGGGCTCCCACCAAAAACATTCAGTACTTC	CASSQRTSGAPTKNIQYF
.	TRBV30	TRBJ2-7	.	TGTGCCTGGAGTGGAGGGACTCCCGAGCAGTACTTC	CAWSGGTPEQYF
TRBD1	TRBV19	TRBJ1-2	.	TGTGCCAGTAGTCTCCGACAGGGCGAGGGTTATGGCTACACCTTC	CASSLRQGEGYGYTF
.	TRBV27	TRBJ2-1	.	TGTGCCAGCAGTTTAAAACCCCTAGCTGGAGAGCAGTTCTTC	CASSLKPLAGEQFF
.	TRBV6-5	TRBJ1-2	.	TGTGCCAGCAGTCCCCCCGGCGGGAATGGCTACACCTTC	CASSPPGGNGYTF
.	TRBV19	TRBJ1-1	.	TGTGCCAGTAGTATACTCGGTCGGGCTTTCTTT	CASSILGRAFF
TRBD1	TRBV2	TRBJ2-7	.	TGTGCCAGCAGCTCCGGGACAGGATTTTACGAGCAGTACTTC	CASSSGTGFYEQYF
.	TRBV7-7	TRBJ1-6	.	TGTGCCAGCAGCCAACTGGGGGGGGGTAGCTCCTATAATTCACCCCTCCACTTT	CASSQLGGGSSYNSPLHF
.	TRBV5-5	TRBJ1-1	.	TGTGCCAGCAGCTTGGAGGGGGGGTCGGGCACTGAAGCTTTCTTT	CASSLEGGSGTEAFF
.	TRBV11-2	TRBJ2-1	few	TGTGCCAGCAGCTTAGTTCTATCCTACAATGAGCAGTTCTTC	CASSLVLSYNEQFF
.	TRBV7-2	TRBJ1-3	.	TGTGCCAGCAGCTTAAACAGCCTGAGCTCTGGAAACACCATATATTTT	CASSLNSLSSGNTIYF
TRBD1	TRBV5-1	TRBJ2-5	.	TGCGCCAGCAGACTGACAGGGAAGGGCCAAGAGACCCAGTACTTC	CASRLTGKGQETQYF
TRBD2	TRBV27	TRBJ2-7	.	TGTGCCAGCAGTTTATCGGGGGGGGGTGGGTACGAGCAGTACTTC	CASSLSGGGGYEQYF
.	TRBV5-8	TRBJ1-2	.	TGTGCCAGCAGCTTGAGAGTTCTCGAGAACTATGGCTACACCTTC	CASSLRVLENYGYTF
TRBD2	TRBV7-9	TRBJ2-5	.	TGTGCCAGCAGCTGGGGACTAGCAGAGACCCAGTACTTC	CASSWGLAETQYF
TRBD1	TRBV4-2	TRBJ1-2	.	TGTGCCAGCAGCCAAGATTGGGGACAGAACTATGGCTACACCTTC	CASSQDWGQNYGYTF
TRBD1	TRBV15	TRBJ1-5	.	TGTGCCACCAGCAGAGAGGGGACAGGGCTTTATAGCAATCAGCCCCAGCATTTT	CATSREGTGLYSNQPQHF
.	TRBV6-1	TRBJ2-7	.	TGTGCCAGCAGTGAAGCGCGATACGAGCAGTACTTC	CASSEARYEQYF
TRBD1	TRBV9	TRBJ1-5	.	TGTGCCAGCAGCGCCACAGGGGGGAATCAGCCCCAGCATTTT	CASSATGGNQPQHF
.	TRBV7-7	TRBJ1-1	many	TGTGCCAGCAGCCTCGACAGGAACACTGAAGCTTTCTTT	CASSLDRNTEAFF
.	TRBV5-4	TRBJ1-6	.	TGTGCCAGCAGGAGTGGTAATTCACCCCTCCACTTT	CASRSGNSPLHF
TRBD1	TRBV10-3	TRBJ1-2	.	TGTGCCATCAGTGAGACCGGGACAGACTATGGCTACACCTTC	CAISETGTDYGYTF
.	TRBV5-1	TRBJ2-1	.	TGCGCCAGCAGCTTGGGGTCAGAATACAATGAGCAGTTCTTC	CASSLGSEYNEQFF
.	TRBV5-5	TRBJ2-4	.	TGTGCCAGCAGCTTTGGCAGTCTAGCCAAAAACATTCAGTACTTC	CASSFGSLAKNIQYF
.	TRBV5-1	TRBJ2-1	.	TGCGCCAGCAGCCCCCGGGACGGAGGGGCCTACAATGAGCAGTTCTTC	CASSPRDGGAYNEQFF
.	TRBV7-2	TRBJ2-7	.	TGTGCCAGCAGCTTAGCTCCAGGGGCAGGGTACGAGCAGTACTTC	CASSLAPGAGYEQYF
TRBD1	TRBV14	TRBJ1-1	.	TGTGCCAGCAGCCAAGATCCAGGGGGCACTGAAGCTTTCTTT	CASSQDPGGTEAFF
.	TRBV6-4	TRBJ1-6	.	TGTGCCAGCAGTGTTGGGCAGGGGTTTAATTCACCCCTCCACTTT	CASSVGQGFNSPLHF
.	TRBV30	TRBJ1-6	.	TGTGCCTGGAGTGACTCCCGTTCACCCCTCCACTTT	CAWSDSRSPLHF
TRBD2	TRBV29-1	TRBJ2-7	.	TGCAGCGTTGAGTTGCTAGCGGGGAGCTACGAGCAGTACTTC	CSVELLAGSYEQYF
.	TRBV30	TRBJ1-3	.	TGTGCCTGGAGTGTAGGGTCAGGGGCTGGAAACACCATATATTTT	CAWSVGSGAGNTIYF
.	TRBV10-3	TRBJ2-2	.	TGTGCCATCAGTGAGCTCCACGGGACATTAAACACCGGGGAGCTGTTTTTT	CAISELHGTLNTGELFF
TRBD1	TRBV3-1/TRBV3-2	TRBJ1-2	once	TGTGCCAGCAGCCTTCGACAGGGGTATGGCTACACCTTC	CASSLRQGYGYTF
.	TRBV20-1	TRBJ2-5	once	TGCAGTGCCCGAAGGGGGGAGACCCAGTACTTC	CSARRGETQYF
.	TRBV5-5	TRBJ2-3	.	TGTGCCAGCAGCTGGGGTTGGAGGAATTCTAGCACAGATACGCAGTATTTT	CASSWGWRNSSTDTQYF
TRBD1	TRBV19	TRBJ1-5	.	TGTGCCAGTAGTATGGGACAGGGCAATCAGCCCCAGCATTTT	CASSMGQGNQPQHF
TRBD1	TRBV6-5	TRBJ2-7	.	TGTGCCAGCAGATTGGGACAGGACTCCTACGAGCAGTACTTC	CASRLGQDSYEQYF
TRBD1	TRBV2	TRBJ1-4	.	TGTGCCAGCAGTGCCCGACAGGGGGACGGTGAAAAACTGTTTTTT	CASSARQGDGEKLFF
.	TRBV6-1	TRBJ2-7	.	TGTGCCAGCAGTGAGCCTGGGGGACTGCCTCCTGAGAAGTACTTC	CASSEPGGLPPEKYF
TRBD1	TRBV12-3/TRBV12-4	TRBJ1-2	.	TGTGCCAGCAGACGGACAGGGCCCTATGGCTACACCTTC	CASRRTGPYGYTF
.	TRBV25-1	TRBJ1-1	.	TGTGCCAGCAGTGAAGCGGGCTGGAACACTGAAGCTTTCTTT	CASSEAGWNTEAFF
TRBD2	TRBV28	TRBJ2-7	.	TGTGCCAGCAGTTTAGGTGGACTAGCGGGGGGGCGCGAGCAGTACTTC	CASSLGGLAGGREQYF
.	TRBV7-9	TRBJ2-7	.	TGTGCCAGCAGCTTATTGGCCGACTCCTACGAGCAGTACTTC	CASSLLADSYEQYF
.	TRBV15	TRBJ1-1	.	TGTGCCACCAGCCGGACTGGGGAGAACACTGAAGCTTTCTTT	CATSRTGENTEAFF
.	TRBV2	TRBJ1-4	.	TGTGCCAGCAGGGACACCTCATCACTCGGTTCCCATGAAAAACTGTTTTTT	CASRDTSSLGSHEKLFF
TRBD1	TRBV19	TRBJ2-1	.	TGTGCCACCCAGGGGGACAGGGGGCTCTACAATGAGCAGTTCTTC	CATQGDRGLYNEQFF
.	TRBV19	TRBJ1-1	few	TGTGCCAGTAGAGCAGGTCTGAACACTGAAGCTTTCTTT	CASRAGLNTEAFF
.	TRBV2	TRBJ1-3	.	TGTGCCAGCAGTGAATCGGGAAACACCATATATTTT	CASSESGNTIYF
.	TRBV2	TRBJ1-5	.	TGTGCCAGCAGTGGCTGGGAGGGCAATCAGCCCCAGCATTTT	CASSGWEGNQPQHF
.	TRBV9	TRBJ1-1	once	TGTGCCAGCAGCCGGGGGTTGAACACTGAAGCTTTCTTT	CASSRGLNTEAFF
TRBD2	TRBV9	TRBJ2-1	.	TGTGCCAGCAGCGCCTTTACTAGCGACAATGAGCAGTTCTTC	CASSAFTSDNEQFF
.	TRBV5-1	TRBJ2-1	.	TGCGCCAGCAGCCCCAGGGCAGTTTTATACAATGAGCAGTTCTTC	CASSPRAVLYNEQFF